This T cell receptor (beta chain) derives from a study of shared clonotypes between healthy human individuals. Study-wide results and limits: It was the few donors that limited the genetic and exposure-history diversity represented.

Comments on this clone: The antigen remains unidentified.

For each subset, genomic DNA was distributed in equal portions over several immunoSEQ plates. The repertoire was sequenced with immunoSEQ multiplex PCR; TCRdb's copy has only in-frame clones and lacks some. Among about half a million clones, roughly 77% were seen once, and the ten largest hold less than 15%. With V trimmed by 8 bases and J by 0 bases, 5 bases remained unmatched. CDR1 and CDR2 (germline): SEHNR, FQNEAQ (reference sequence). The CDR3 sequence is 14 residues long. This receptor was identified in a woman aged 40 to 50 in good health. Some clones in this sample may be carry-over from other donors' samples. The rearrangement links TRBV7-9 to TRBJ2-3; TRBD1 matches at 7 bases. Sample: PBMCs. The CDR3 nucleotides read TGTGCCAGCGGACAGGACAAAAGCACAGATACGCAGTATTTT. Amino acids: CASGQDKSTDTQYF.